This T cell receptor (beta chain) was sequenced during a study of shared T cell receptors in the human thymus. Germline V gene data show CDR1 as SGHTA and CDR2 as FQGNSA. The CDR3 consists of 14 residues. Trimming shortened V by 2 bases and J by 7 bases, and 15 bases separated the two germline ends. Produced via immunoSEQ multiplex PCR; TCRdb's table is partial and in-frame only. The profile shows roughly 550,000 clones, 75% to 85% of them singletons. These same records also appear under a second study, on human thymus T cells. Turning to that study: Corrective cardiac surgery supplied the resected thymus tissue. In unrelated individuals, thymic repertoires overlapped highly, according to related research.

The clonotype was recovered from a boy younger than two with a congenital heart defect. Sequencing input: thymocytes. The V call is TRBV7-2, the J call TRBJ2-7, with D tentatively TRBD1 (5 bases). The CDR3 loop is CASSLPTPGHEQYF. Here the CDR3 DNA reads TGTGCCAGCAGCTTACCGACGCCAGGACATGAGCAGTACTTC.